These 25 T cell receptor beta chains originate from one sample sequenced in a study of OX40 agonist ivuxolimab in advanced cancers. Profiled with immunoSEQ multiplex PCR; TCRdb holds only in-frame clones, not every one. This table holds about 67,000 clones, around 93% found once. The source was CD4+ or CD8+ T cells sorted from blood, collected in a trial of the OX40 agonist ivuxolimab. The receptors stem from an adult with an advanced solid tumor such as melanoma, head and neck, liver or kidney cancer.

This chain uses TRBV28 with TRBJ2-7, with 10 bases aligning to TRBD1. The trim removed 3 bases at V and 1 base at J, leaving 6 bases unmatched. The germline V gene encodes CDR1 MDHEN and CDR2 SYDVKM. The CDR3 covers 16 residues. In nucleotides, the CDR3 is TGTGCCAGCAGTTTGAGGGGACAGGGGTTGTCCTACGAGCAGTACTTC. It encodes CASSLRGQGLSYEQYF.

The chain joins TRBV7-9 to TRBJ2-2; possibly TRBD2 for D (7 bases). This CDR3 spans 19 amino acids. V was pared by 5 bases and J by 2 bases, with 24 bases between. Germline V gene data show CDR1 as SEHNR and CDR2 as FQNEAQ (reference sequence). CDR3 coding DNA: TGTGCCAGCAGCCTCCAATTAGGGGGGGCCGTGGGAAACACCGGGGAGCTGTTTTTT. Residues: CASSLQLGGAVGNTGELFF.

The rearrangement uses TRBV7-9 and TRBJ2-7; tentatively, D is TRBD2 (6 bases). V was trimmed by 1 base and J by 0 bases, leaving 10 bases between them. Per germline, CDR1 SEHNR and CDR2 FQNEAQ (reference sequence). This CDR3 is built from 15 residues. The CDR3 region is CASSLVGGNSYEQYF. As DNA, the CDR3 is TGTGCCAGCAGCTTAGTCGGCGGGAACTCCTACGAGCAGTACTTC.

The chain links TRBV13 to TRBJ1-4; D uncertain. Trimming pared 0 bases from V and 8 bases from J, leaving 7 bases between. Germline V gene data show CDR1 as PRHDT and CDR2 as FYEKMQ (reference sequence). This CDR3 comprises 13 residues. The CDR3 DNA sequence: TGTGCCAGCAGCTTAGGCCCCCGGGAAAAACTGTTTTTT. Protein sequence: CASSLGPREKLFF.

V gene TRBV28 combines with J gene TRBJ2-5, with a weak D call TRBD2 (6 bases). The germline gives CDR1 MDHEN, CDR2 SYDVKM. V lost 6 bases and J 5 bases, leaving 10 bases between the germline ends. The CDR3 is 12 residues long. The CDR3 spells CASRPGVETQYF. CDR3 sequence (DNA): TGTGCCAGCAGACCGGGGGTGGAGACCCAGTACTTC.

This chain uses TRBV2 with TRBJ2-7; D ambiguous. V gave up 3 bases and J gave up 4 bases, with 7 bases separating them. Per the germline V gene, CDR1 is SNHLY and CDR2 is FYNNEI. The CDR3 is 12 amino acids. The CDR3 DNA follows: TGTGCCAGCAGTGAGCGGCATTACGAGCAGTACTTC. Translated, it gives CASSERHYEQYF.

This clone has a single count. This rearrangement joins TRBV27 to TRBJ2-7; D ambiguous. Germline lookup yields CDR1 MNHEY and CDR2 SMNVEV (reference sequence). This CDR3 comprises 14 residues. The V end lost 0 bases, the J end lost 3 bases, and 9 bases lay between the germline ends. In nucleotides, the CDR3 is TGTGCCAGCAGTTTATCTGGGCAGATCTACGAGCAGTACTTC. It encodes CASSLSGQIYEQYF.

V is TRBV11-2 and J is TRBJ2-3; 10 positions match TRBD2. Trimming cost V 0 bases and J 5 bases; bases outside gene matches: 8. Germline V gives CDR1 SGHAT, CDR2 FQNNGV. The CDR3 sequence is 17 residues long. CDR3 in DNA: TGTGCCAGCAGCTTAGAGCCTCCGGGACTAGCGTTAGATACGCAGTATTTT. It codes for CASSLEPPGLALDTQYF.

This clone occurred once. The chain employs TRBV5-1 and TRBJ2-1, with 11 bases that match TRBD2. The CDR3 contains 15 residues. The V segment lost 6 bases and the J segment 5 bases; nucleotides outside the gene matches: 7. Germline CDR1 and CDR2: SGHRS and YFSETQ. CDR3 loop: CASTETSGKNNEQFF. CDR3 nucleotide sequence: TGCGCCAGCACGGAGACTAGCGGGAAGAACAATGAGCAGTTCTTC.

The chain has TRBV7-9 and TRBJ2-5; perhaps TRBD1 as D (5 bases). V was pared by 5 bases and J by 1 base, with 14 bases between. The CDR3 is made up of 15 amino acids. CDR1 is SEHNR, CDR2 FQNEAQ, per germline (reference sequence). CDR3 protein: CASSARLGLQETQYF. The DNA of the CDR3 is TGTGCCAGCAGCGCAAGGTTGGGGCTCCAAGAGACCCAGTACTTC.

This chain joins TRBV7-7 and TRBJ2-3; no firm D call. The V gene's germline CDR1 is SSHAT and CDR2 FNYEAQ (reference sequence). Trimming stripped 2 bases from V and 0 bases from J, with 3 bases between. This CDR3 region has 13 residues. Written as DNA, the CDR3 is TGTGCCAGCAGCTTACTTAGCACAGATACGCAGTATTTT. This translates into CASSLLSTDTQYF.

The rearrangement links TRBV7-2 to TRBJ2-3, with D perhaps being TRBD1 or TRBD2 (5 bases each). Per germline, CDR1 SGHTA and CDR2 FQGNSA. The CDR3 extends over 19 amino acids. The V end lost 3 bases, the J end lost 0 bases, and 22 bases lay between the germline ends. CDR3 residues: CASSFPQGSGWTSTDTQYF. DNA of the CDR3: TGTGCCAGCAGCTTTCCCCAAGGGTCAGGGTGGACTAGCACAGATACGCAGTATTTT.

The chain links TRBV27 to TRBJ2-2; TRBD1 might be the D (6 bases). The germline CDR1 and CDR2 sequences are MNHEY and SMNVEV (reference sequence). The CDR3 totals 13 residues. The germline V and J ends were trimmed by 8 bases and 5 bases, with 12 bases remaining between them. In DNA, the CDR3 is TGTGCCAGCTTACAGGGATTTACCGGGGAGCTGTTTTTT. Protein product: CASLQGFTGELFF.

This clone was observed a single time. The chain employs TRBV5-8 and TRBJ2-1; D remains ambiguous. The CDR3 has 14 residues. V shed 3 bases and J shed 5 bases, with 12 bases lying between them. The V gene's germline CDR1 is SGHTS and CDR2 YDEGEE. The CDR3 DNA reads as TGTGCCAGCAGCTCAACCGGACCACACAATGAGCAGTTCTTC. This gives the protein CASSSTGPHNEQFF.

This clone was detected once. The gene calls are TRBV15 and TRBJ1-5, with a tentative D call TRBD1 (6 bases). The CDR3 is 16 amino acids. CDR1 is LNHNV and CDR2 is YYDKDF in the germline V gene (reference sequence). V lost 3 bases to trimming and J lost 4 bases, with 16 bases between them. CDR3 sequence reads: CATSRDRPTTNQPQHF. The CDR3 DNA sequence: TGTGCCACCAGCAGGGACAGACCGACTACAAATCAGCCCCAGCATTTT.

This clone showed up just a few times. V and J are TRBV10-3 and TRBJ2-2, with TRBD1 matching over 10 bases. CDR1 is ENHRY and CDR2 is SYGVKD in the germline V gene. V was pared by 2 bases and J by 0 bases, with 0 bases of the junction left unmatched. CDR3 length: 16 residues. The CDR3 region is CAISEGQGANTGELFF. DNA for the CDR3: TGTGCCATCAGTGAGGGACAGGGGGCGAACACCGGGGAGCTGTTTTTT.

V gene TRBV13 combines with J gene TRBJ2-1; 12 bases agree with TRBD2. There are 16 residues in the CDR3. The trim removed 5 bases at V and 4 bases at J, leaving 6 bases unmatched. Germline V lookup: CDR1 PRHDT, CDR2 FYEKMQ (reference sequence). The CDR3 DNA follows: TGTGCCAGCAGCCCCAGGACTAGCGGGACTTACAATGAGCAGTTCTTC. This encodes CASSPRTSGTYNEQFF. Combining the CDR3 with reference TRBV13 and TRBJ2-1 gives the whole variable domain AAGVIQSPRHLIKEKRETATLKCYPIPRHDTVYWYQQGPGQDPQFLISFYEKMQSDKGSIPDRFSAQQFSDYHSELNMSSLELGDSALYFCASSPRTSGTYNEQFFGPGTRLTVL.

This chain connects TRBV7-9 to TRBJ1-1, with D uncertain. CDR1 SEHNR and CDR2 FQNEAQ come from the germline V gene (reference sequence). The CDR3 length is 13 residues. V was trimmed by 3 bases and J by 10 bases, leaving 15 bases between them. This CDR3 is CASSLGLREGAFF. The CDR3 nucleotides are TGTGCCAGCAGCTTGGGCCTCCGGGAGGGAGCTTTCTTT.

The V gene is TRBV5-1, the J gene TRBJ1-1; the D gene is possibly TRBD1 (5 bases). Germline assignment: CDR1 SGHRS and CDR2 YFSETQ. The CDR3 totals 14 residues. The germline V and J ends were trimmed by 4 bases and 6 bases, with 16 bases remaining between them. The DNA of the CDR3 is TGCGCCAGCAGCATAGGACCCAGGGCTCCTGAAGCTTTCTTT. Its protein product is CASSIGPRAPEAFF.

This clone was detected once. The CDR3 region is CATSLAGDFYEQYF. Here the CDR3 DNA reads TGTGCCACCAGCTTGGCGGGAGACTTCTACGAGCAGTACTTC. The chain couples TRBV15 to TRBJ2-7; 7 bases fit TRBD2. Unmatched junction bases numbered 7, after V lost 5 bases and J lost 3 bases. The CDR3 extends over 14 amino acids. Looked up from germline, CDR1 is LNHNV and CDR2 is YYDKDF (reference sequence).

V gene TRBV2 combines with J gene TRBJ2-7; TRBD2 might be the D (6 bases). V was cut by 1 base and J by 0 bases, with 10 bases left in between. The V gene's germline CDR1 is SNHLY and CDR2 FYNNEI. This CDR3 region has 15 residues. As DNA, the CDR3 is TGTGCCAGCAGTGAAGGTGGGGAGGTCTCCTACGAGCAGTACTTC. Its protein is CASSEGGEVSYEQYF.

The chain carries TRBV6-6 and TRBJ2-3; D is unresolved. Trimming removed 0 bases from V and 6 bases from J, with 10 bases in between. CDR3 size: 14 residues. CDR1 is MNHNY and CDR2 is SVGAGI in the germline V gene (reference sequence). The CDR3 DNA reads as TGTGCCAGCAGTTACTCGCTCTCGTACGATACGCAGTATTTT. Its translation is CASSYSLSYDTQYF.

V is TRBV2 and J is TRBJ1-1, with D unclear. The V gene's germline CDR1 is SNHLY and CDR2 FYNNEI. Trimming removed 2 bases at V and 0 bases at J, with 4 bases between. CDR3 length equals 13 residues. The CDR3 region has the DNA TGTGCCAGCAGTGAATATATGAACACTGAAGCTTTCTTT. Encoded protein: CASSEYMNTEAFF. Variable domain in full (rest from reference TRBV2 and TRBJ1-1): EPEVTQTPSHQVTQMGQEVILRCVPISNHLYFYWYRQILGQKVEFLVSFYNNEISEKSEIFDDQFSVERPDGSNFTLKIRSTKLEDSAMYFCASSEYMNTEAFFGQGTRLTVV.

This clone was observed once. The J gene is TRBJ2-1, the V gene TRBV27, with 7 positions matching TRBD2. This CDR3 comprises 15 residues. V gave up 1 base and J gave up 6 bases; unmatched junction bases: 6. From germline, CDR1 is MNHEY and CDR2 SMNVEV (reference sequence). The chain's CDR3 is CASSLFGGSGNEQFF. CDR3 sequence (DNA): TGTGCCAGCAGTTTATTCGGCGGGAGTGGCAATGAGCAGTTCTTC.

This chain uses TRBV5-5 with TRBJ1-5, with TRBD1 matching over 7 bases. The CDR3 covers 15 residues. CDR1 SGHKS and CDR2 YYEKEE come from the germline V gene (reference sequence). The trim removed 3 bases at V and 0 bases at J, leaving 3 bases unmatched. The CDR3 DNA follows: TGTGCCAGCAGCTCGGGACAGAGTAGCAATCAGCCCCAGCATTTT. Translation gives CASSSGQSSNQPQHF.